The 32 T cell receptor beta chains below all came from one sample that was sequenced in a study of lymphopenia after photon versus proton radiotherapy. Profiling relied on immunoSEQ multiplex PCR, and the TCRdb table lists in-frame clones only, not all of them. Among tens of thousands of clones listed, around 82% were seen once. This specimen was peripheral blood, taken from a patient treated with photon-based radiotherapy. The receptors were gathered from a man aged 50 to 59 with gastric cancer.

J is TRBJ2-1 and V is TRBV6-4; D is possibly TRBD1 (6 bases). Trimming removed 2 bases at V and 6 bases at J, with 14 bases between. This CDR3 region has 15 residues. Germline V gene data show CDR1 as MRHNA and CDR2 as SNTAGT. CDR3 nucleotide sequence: TGTGCCAGCAGTGACAGGGGGTTAAGAAGCAATGAGCAGTTCTTC. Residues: CASSDRGLRSNEQFF.

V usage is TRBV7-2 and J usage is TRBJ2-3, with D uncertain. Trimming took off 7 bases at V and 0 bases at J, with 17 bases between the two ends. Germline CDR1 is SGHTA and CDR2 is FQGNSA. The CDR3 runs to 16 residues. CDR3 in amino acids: CASTPRLVLSTDTQYF. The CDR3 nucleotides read TGTGCCAGCACCCCCCGTCTGGTTCTTAGCACAGATACGCAGTATTTT.

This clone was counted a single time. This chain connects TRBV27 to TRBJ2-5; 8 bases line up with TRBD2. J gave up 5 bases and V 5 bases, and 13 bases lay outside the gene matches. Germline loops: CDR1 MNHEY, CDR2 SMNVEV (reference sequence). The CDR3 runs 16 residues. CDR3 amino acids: CASSPHPSGSSETQYF. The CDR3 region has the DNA TGTGCCAGCAGTCCTCACCCCAGCGGGAGTAGCGAGACCCAGTACTTC.

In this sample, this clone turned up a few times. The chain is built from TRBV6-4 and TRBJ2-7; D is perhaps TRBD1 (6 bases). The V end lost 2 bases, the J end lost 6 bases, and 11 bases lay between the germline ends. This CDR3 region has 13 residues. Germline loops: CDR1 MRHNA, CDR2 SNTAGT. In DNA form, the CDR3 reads TGTGCCAGCAGTGACACTGGACAGAGCGAGCAGTACTTC. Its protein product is CASSDTGQSEQYF.

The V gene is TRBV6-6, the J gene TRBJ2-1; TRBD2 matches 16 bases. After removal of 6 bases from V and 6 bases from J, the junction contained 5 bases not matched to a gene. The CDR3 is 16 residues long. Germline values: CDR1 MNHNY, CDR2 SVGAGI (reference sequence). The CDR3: CASRGLAGGPSNEQFF. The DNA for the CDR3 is TGTGCCAGCAGGGGACTAGCGGGAGGGCCATCCAATGAGCAGTTCTTC.

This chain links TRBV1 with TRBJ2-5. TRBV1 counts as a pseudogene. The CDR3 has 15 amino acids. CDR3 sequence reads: CTSSQRFCNQETQYF. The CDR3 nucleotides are TGCACCAGCAGCCAAAGGTTCTGCAACCAAGAGACCCAGTACTTC.

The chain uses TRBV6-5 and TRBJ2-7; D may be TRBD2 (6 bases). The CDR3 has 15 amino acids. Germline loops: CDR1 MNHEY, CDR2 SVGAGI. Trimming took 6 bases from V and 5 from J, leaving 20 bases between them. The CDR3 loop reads CASRAQAGPSDEQYF. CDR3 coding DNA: TGTGCCAGCAGGGCACAAGCGGGTCCCTCTGACGAGCAGTACTTC.

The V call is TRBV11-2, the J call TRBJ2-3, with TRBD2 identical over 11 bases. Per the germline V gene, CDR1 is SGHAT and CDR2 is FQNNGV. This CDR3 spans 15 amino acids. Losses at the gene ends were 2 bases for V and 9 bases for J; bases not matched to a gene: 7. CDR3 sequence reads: CASSLSRLAGSTQYF. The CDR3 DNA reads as TGTGCCAGCAGCTTATCCCGACTAGCGGGGTCCACGCAGTATTTT.

CDR3 residues: CSVERRNSYEQYF. The DNA for the CDR3 is TGCAGCGTTGAACGCAGGAACTCCTACGAGCAGTACTTC. The J gene is TRBJ2-7, the V gene TRBV29-1; unclear D gene. Between the trimmed V and J ends, which lost 2 bases and 0 bases, there was a span of 8 bases. This CDR3 is 13 amino acids long. Germline lookup yields CDR1 SQVTM and CDR2 ANQGSEA.

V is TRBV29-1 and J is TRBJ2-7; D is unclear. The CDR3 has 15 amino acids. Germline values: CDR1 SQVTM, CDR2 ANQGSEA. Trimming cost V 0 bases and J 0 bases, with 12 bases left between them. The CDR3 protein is CSVEDRVYGSYEQYF. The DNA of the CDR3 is TGCAGCGTTGAAGATCGCGTATACGGCTCCTACGAGCAGTACTTC.

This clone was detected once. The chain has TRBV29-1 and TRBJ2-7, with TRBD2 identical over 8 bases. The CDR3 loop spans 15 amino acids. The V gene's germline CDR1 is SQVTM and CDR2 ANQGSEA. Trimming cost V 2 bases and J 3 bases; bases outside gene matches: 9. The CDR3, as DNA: TGCAGCGTTGAAAAGCCCGCGGGGGGCTACTACGAGCAGTACTTC. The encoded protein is CSVEKPAGGYYEQYF.

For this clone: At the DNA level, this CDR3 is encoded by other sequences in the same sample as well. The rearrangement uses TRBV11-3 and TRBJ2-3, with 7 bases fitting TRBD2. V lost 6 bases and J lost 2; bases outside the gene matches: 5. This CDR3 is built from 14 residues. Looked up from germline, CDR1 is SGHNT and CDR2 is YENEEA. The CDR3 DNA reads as TGTGCCAGCAGTCTGACTAGCTCCACAGATACGCAGTATTTT. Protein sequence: CASSLTSSTDTQYF.

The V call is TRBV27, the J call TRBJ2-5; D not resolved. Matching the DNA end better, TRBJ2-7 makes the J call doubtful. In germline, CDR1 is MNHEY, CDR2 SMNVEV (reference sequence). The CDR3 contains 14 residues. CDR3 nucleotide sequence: TGTGCCAGCAGACGGAGTGCCGTGGGTTACGAGCAGTACTTC. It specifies CASRRSAVGYEQYF.

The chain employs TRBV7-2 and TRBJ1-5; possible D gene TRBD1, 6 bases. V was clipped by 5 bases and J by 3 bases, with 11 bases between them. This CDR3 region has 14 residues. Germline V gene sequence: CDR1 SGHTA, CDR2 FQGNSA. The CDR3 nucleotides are TGTGCCAGCAGCCCTGGACAGCTCAATCAGCCCCAGCATTTT. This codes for CASSPGQLNQPQHF.

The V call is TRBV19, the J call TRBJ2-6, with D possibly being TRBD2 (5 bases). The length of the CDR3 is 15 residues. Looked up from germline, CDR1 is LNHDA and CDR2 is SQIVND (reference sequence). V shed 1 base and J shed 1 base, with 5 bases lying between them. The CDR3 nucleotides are TGTGCCAGTAGTATAGGGAGGTCTGGGGCCAACGTCCTGACTTTC. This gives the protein CASSIGRSGANVLTF.

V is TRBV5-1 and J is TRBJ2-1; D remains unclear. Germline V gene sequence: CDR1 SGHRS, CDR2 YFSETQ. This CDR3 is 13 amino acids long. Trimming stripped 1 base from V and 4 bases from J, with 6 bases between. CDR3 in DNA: TGCGCCAGCAGCTTGTACAGTTACAATGAGCAGTTCTTC. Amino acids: CASSLYSYNEQFF. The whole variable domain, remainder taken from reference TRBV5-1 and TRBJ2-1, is KAGVTQTPRYLIKTRGQQVTLSCSPISGHRSVSWYQQTPGQGLQFLFEYFSETQRNKGNFPGRFSGRQFSNSRSEMNVSTLELGDSALYLCASSLYSYNEQFFGPGTRLTVL.

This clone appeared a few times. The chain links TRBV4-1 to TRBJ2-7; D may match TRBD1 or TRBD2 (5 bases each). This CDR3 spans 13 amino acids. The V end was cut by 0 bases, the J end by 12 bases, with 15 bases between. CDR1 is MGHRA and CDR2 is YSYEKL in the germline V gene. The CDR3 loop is CASSQDWGTSRYF. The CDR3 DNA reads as TGCGCCAGCAGCCAAGATTGGGGCACTAGTCGGTACTTC.

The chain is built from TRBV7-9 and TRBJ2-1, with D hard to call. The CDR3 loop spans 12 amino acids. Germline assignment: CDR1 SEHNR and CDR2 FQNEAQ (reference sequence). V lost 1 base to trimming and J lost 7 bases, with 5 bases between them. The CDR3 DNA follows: TGTGCCAGCAGCTTAGTCGTGAATGAGCAGTTCTTC. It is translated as CASSLVVNEQFF.

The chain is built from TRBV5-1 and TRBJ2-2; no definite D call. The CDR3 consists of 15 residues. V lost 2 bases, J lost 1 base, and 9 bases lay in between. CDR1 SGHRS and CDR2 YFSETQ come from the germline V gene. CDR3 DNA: TGCGCCAGCAGCTTCACGGTTCTGAACACCGGGGAGCTGTTTTTT. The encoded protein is CASSFTVLNTGELFF.

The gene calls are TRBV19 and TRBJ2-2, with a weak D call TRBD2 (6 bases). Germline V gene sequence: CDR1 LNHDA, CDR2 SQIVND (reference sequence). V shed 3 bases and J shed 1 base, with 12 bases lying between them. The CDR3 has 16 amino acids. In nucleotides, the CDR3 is TGTGCCAGTAGTATCCTAGAAGCGGGGAACACCGGGGAGCTGTTTTTT. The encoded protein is CASSILEAGNTGELFF.

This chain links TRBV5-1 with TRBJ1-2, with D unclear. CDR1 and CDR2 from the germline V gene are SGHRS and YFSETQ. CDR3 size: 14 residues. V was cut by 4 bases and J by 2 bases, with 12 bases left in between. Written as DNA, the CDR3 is TGCGCCAGCAGCCCCTACGACGGGAACTATGGCTACACCTTC. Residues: CASSPYDGNYGYTF.

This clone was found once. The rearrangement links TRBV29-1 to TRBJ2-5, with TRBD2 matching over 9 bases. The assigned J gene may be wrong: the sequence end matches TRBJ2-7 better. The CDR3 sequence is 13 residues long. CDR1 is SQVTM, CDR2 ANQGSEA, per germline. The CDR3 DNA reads TGCAGCGTTGGAGTAGCGGGAGCCCACGAGCAGTACTTC. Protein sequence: CSVGVAGAHEQYF.

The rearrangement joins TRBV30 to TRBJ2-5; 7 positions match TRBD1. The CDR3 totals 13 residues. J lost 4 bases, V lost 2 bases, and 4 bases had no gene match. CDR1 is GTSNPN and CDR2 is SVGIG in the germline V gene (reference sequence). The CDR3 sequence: CAWSRSGGETQYF. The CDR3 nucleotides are TGTGCCTGGAGTAGGTCAGGGGGAGAGACCCAGTACTTC.

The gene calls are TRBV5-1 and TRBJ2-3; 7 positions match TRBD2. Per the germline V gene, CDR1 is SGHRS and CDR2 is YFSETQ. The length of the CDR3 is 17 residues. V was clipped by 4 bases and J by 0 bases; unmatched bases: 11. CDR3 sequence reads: CASSPGAGAGSTDTQYF. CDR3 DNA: TGCGCCAGCAGCCCCGGGGCGGGAGCGGGAAGCACAGATACGCAGTATTTT.

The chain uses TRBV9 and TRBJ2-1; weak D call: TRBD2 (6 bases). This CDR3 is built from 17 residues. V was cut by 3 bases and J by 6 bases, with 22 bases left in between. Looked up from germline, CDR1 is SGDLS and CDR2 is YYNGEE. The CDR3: CASSATLTSHAGNEQFF. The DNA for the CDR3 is TGTGCCAGCAGCGCAACTCTTACTAGCCACGCGGGCAATGAGCAGTTCTTC.

CDR3 sequence (DNA): TGTGCCAGCGCCCAGACACAGTACACAGATACGCAGTATTTT. The encoded protein is CASAQTQYTDTQYF. The chain employs TRBV2 and TRBJ2-3; D unresolved. This CDR3 region has 14 residues. Germline CDR1 SNHLY, CDR2 FYNNEI. V lost 8 bases and J lost 2, with 14 bases in between.

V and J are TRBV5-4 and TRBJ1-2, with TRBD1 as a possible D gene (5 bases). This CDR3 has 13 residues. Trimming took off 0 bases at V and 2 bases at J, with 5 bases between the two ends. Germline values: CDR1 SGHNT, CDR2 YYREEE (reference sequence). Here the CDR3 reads CASSLGQNYGYTF. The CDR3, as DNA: TGTGCCAGCAGCTTGGGACAGAACTATGGCTACACCTTC.

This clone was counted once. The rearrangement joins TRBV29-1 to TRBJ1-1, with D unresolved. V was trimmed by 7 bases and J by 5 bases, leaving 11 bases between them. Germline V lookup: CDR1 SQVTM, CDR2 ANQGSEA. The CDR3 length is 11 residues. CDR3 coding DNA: TGCAGCGACCAAGGGTGGACTGAAGCTTTCTTT. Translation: CSDQGWTEAFF.

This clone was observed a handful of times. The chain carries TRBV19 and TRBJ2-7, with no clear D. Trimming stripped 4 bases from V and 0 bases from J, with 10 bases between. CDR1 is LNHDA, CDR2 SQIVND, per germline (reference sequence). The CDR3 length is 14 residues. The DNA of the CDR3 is TGTGCCAGTAGTAGCCCCCTAGACTCCTACGAGCAGTACTTC. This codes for CASSSPLDSYEQYF.

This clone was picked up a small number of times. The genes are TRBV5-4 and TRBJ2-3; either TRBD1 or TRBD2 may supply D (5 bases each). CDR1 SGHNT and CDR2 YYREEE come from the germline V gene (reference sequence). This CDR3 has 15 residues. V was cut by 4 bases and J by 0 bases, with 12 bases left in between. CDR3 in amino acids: CASSAGDRSTDTQYF. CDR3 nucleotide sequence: TGTGCCAGCAGCGCCGGGGACCGCAGCACAGATACGCAGTATTTT.

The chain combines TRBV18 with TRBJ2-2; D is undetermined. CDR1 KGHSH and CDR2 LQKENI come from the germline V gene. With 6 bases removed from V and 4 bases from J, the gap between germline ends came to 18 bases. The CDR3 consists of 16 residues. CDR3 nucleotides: TGTGCCAGCTCCTCTACCGGGCCAAGGACCACCGGGGAGCTGTTTTTT. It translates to CASSSTGPRTTGELFF.

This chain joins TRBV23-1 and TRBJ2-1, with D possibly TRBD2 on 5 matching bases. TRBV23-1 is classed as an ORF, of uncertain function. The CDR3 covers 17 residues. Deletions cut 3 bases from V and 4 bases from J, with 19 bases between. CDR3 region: CASSHAPRGCTYNEQFF. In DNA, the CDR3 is TGCGCCAGCAGTCACGCTCCCCGAGGGTGCACGTACAATGAGCAGTTCTTC.